Listed here is a single T cell receptor beta chain. Its antigen is unidentified. Donors were nominally healthy when sampled, though unrecorded immune exposures were likely. This specimen comes from a study of cytomegalovirus exposure and HLA in healthy donors. The PCR contained 60 Vbeta and 13 Jbeta primers. Libraries were prepared by immunoSEQ multiplex PCR; TCRdb keeps only in-frame clonotypes and omits some of them. There are 130,000 to 150,000 clones in the sample; 65% to 90% occur only once, and 2.5% to 3% lies in the top ten. Study findings and constraints: Most likely, a cluster of highly shared sequence variants arose as a sequencing artifact. It has been reported that TCR beta sequences accurately predicted the HLA-A and HLA-B alleles of most subjects. Analyzed later, association rates of TCRs varied across HLA loci, with DRB1 most and HLA-C fewest.

V shed 0 bases and J shed 8 bases, with 13 bases lying between them. Germline V CDR1 and CDR2: SGHRS, YFSETQ. CDR3 length equals 14 residues. The sequenced material came from PBMCs. This chain connects TRBV5-1 to TRBJ2-3; D gene ambiguous. The source of this sequence is a woman aged 25 to 39 in good health and CMV-seronegative. CDR3 amino acids: CASSLVTPTGTQYF. The CDR3 DNA is TGCGCCAGCAGCTTGGTGACTCCCACGGGTACGCAGTATTTT.